This TCR beta chain comes out of a study of blood T cell repertoires in COVID-19. Data came from immunoSEQ multiplex PCR; TCRdb stores just in-frame clones and leaves some out. The table has about 400,000 clones, roughly 86% seen once. This CDR3 spans 22 amino acids. The chain is built from TRBV21-1 and TRBJ2-3; whether TRBD1, the table's D call, matches the DNA was not checked. TRBV21-1 has pseudogene status. This clonotype was sampled from a woman between 40 and 55 years old with acute COVID-19. The sample was PBMCs or T cells enriched from blood (not recorded which). CDR3 residues: CASSSPNTSERNRGGHTDTQYF. The CDR3 bases are TGTGCCAGCAGCAGCCCTAATACCTCAGAAAGGAACAGGGGGGGGCACACAGATACGCAGTATTTT.